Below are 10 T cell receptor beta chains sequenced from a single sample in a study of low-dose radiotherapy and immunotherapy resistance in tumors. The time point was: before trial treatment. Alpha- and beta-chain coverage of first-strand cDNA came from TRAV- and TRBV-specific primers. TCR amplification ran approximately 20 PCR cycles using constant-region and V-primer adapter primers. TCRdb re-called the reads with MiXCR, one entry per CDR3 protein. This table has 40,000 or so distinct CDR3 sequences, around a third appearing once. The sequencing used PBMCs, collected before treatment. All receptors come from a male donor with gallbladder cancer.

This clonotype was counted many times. CDR3 in DNA: TGCGCCAGCACGACAGGGGCCTCTCAAGAGACCCAGTACTTC. It is translated as CASTTGASQETQYF. The chain recombines TRBV5-1 with TRBJ2-5; 8 bases align to TRBD1. The CDR3 has 14 amino acids. V was pared by 6 bases and J by 2 bases, with 6 bases of the junction left unmatched. Germline CDR1 reads SGHRS; CDR2 reads YFSETQ.

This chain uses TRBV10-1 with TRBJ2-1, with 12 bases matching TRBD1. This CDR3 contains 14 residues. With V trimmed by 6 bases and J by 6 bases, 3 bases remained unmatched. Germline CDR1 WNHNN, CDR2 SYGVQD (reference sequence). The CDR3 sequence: CASRGQGAGNEQFF. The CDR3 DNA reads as TGCGCCAGCAGGGGACAGGGGGCCGGCAATGAGCAGTTCTTC.

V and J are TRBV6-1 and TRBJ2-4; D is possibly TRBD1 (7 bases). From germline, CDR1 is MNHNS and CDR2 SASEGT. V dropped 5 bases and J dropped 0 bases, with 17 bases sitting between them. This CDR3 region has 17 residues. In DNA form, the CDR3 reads TGTGCCAGCAGTTCCCGACAGGGAGGTTTAGCCAAAAACATTCAGTACTTC. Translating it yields CASSSRQGGLAKNIQYF.

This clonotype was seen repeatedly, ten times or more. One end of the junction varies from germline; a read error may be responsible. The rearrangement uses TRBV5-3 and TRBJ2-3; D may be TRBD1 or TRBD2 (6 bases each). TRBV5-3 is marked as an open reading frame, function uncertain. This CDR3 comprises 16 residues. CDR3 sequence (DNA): TGTGCCAGCAGCTTACGACAGGCGGGGAGCACAGATACGCAGTATTTT. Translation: CASSLRQAGSTDTQYF.

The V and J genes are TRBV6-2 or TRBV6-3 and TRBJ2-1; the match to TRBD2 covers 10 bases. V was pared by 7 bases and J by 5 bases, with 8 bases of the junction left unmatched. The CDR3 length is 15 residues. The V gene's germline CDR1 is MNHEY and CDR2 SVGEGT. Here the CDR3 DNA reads TGTGCCAGCACCAATAGCGGGAGGACCAACAATGAGCAGTTCTTC. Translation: CASTNSGRTNNEQFF.

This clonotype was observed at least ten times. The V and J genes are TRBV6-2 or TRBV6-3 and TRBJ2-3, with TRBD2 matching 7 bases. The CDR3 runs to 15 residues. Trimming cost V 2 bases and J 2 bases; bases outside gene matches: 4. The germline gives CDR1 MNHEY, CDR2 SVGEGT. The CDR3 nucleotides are TGTGCCAGCAGTTACCGGACTAGAACCACAGATACGCAGTATTTT. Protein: CASSYRTRTTDTQYF.

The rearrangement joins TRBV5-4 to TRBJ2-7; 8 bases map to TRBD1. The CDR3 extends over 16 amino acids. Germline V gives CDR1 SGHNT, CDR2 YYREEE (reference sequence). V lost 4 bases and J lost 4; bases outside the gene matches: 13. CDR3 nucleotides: TGTGCCAGCAGCCCCCCGACTGACAGGGGAGAGTACGAGCAGTACTTC. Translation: CASSPPTDRGEYEQYF.

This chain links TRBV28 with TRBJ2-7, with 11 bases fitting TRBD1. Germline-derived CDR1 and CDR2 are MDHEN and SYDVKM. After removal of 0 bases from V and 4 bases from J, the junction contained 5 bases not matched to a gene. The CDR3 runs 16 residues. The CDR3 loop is CASSLWKDRGRYEQYF. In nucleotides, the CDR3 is TGTGCCAGCAGTTTATGGAAGGACAGGGGGCGATACGAGCAGTACTTC.

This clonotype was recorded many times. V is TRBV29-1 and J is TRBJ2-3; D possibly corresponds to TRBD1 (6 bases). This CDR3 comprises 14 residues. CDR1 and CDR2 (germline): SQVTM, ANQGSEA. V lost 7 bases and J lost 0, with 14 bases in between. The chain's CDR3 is CSATGTPSTDTQYF. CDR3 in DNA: TGCAGCGCCACCGGGACACCTAGCACAGATACGCAGTATTTT.

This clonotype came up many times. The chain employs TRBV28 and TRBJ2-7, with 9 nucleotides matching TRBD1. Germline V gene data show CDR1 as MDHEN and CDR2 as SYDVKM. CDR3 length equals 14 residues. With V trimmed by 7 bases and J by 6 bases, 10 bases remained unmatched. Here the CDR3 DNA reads TGTGCCAGCACGTCAGGACAGGGGATTGCCGAGCAGTACTTC. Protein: CASTSGQGIAEQYF. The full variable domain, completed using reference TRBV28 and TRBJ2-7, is DVKVTQSSRYLVKRTGEKVFLECVQDMDHENMFWYRQDPGLGLRLIYFSYDVKMKEKGDIPEGYSVSREKKERFSLILESASTNQTSMYLCASTSGQGIAEQYFGPGTRLTVT.